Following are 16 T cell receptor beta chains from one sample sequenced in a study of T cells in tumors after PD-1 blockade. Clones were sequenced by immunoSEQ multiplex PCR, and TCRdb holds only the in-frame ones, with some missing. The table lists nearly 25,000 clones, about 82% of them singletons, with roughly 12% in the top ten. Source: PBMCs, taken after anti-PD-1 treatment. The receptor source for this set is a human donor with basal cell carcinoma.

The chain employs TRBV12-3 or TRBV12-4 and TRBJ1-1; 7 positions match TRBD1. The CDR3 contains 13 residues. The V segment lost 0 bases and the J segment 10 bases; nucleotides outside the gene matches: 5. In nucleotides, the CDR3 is TGTGCCAGCAGTTTAGCGACAGGGCTAGGAGCTTTCTTT. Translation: CASSLATGLGAFF.

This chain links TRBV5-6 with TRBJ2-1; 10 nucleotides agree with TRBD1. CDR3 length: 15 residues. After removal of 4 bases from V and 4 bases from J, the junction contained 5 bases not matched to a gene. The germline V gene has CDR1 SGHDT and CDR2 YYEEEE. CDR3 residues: CASSGTGVGYNEQFF. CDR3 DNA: TGTGCCAGCAGCGGGACAGGGGTTGGGTACAATGAGCAGTTCTTC.

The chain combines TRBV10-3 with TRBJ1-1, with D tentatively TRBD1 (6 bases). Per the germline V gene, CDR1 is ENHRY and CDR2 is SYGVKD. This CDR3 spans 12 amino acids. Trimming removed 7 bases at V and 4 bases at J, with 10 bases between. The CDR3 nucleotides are TGTGCCATCAAGACAGGAAGCACTGAAGCTTTCTTT. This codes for CAIKTGSTEAFF.

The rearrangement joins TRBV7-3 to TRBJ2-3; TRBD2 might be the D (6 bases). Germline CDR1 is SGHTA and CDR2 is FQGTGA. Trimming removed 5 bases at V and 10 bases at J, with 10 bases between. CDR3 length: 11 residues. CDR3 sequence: CASSGGFAQYF. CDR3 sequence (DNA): TGTGCCAGCAGCGGAGGGTTTGCGCAGTATTTT.

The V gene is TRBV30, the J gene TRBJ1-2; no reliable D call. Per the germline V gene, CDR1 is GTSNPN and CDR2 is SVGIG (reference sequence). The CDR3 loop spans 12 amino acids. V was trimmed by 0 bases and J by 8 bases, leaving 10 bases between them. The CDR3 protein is CAWSVPNGGYTF. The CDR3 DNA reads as TGTGCCTGGAGTGTACCTAACGGCGGCTACACCTTC.

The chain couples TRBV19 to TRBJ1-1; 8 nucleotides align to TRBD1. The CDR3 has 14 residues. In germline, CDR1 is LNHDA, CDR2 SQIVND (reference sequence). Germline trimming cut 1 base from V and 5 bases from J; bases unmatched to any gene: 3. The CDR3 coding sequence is TGTGCCAGTAGTATAGGGACAGGGCGAACTGAAGCTTTCTTT. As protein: CASSIGTGRTEAFF.

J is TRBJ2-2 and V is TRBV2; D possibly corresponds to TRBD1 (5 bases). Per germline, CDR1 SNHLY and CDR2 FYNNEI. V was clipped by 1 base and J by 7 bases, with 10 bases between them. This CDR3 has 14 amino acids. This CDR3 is CASSEELDIGELFF. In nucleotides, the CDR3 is TGTGCCAGCAGTGAAGAGTTGGACATCGGGGAGCTGTTTTTT.

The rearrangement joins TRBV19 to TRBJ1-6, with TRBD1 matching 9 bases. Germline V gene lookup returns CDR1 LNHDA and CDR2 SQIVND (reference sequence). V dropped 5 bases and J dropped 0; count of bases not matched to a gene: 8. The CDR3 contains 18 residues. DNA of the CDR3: TGTGCCAGTAGTGTCTCAACAGGGGGCGCCTCCTATAATTCACCCCTCCACTTT. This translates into CASSVSTGGASYNSPLHF. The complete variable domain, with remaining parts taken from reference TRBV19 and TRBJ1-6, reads DGGITQSPKYLFRKEGQNVTLSCEQNLNHDAMYWYRQDPGQGLRLIYYSQIVNDFQKGDIAEGYSVSREKKESFPLTVTSAQKNPTAFYLCASSVSTGGASYNSPLHFGNGTRLTVT.

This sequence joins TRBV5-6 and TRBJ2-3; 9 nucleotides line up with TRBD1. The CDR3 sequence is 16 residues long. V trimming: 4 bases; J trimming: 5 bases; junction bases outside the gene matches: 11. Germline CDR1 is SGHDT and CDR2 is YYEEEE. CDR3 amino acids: CASSAGTGLVGDTQYF. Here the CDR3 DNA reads TGTGCCAGCAGCGCCGGGACAGGGCTTGTTGGAGATACGCAGTATTTT.

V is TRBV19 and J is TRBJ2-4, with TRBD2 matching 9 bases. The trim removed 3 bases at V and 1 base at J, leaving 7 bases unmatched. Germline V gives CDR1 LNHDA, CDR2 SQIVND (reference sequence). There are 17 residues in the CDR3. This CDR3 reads CASSIPASGVAKNIQYF. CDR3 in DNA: TGTGCCAGTAGTATTCCCGCTAGCGGGGTTGCCAAAAACATTCAGTACTTC.

The CDR3 region is CASSDTLNTEAFF. CDR3 nucleotides: TGTGCCAGCAGCGATACCCTGAACACTGAAGCTTTCTTT. V usage is TRBV6-5 and J usage is TRBJ1-1; D gene uncertain. Germline CDR1 and CDR2: MNHEY and SVGAGI. CDR3 size: 13 residues. V lost 6 bases to trimming and J lost 0 bases, with 8 bases between them.

CDR3 residues: CASSRVLGNTIYF. For the CDR3, the DNA is TGTGCCAGCAGTAGGGTGTTGGGAAACACCATATATTTT. The rearrangement uses TRBV12-3 or TRBV12-4 and TRBJ1-3, with D unclear. The CDR3 runs 13 residues. Trimming stripped 5 bases from V and 4 bases from J, with 9 bases between.

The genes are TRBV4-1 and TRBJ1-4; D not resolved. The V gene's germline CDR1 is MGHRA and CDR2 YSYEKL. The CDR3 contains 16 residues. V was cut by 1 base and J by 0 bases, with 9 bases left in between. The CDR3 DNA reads TGCGCCAGCAGCCAAGGACGTACACCAACTAATGAAAAACTGTTTTTT. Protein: CASSQGRTPTNEKLFF.

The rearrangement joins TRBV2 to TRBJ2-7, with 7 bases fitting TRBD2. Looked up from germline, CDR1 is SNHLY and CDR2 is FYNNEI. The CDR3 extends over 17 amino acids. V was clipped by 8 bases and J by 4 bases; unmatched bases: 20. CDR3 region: CASLSLTRERGRYEQYF. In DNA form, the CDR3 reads TGTGCCAGCCTCAGTTTAACCCGTGAGCGGGGAAGGTACGAGCAGTACTTC.

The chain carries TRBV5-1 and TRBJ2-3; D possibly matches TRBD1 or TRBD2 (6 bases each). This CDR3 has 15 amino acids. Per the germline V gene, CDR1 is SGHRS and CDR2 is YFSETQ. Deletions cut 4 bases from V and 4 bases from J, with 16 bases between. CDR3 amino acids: CASSRLGGLPDTQYF. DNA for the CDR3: TGCGCCAGCAGCCGGTTGGGGGGCCTACCAGATACGCAGTATTTT.

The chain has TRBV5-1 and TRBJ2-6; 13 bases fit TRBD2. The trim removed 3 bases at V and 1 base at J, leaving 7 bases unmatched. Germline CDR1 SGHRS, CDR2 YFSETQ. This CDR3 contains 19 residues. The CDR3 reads CASSSTTSGGPSGANVLTF. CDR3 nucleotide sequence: TGCGCCAGCAGCTCGACGACTAGCGGGGGGCCTTCTGGGGCCAACGTCCTGACTTTC.